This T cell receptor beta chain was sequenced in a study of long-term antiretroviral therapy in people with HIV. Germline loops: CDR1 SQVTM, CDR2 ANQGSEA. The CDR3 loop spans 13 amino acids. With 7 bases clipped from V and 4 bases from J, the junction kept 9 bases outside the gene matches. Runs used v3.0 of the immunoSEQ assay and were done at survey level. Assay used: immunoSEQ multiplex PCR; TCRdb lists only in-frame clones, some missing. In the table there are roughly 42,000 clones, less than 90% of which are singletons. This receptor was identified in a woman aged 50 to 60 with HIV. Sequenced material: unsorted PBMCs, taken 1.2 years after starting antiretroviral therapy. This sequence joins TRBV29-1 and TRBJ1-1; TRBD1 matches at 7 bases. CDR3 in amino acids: CSASRQGGTEAFF. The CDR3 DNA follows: TGCAGCGCCTCGAGGCAGGGGGGCACTGAAGCTTTCTTT.